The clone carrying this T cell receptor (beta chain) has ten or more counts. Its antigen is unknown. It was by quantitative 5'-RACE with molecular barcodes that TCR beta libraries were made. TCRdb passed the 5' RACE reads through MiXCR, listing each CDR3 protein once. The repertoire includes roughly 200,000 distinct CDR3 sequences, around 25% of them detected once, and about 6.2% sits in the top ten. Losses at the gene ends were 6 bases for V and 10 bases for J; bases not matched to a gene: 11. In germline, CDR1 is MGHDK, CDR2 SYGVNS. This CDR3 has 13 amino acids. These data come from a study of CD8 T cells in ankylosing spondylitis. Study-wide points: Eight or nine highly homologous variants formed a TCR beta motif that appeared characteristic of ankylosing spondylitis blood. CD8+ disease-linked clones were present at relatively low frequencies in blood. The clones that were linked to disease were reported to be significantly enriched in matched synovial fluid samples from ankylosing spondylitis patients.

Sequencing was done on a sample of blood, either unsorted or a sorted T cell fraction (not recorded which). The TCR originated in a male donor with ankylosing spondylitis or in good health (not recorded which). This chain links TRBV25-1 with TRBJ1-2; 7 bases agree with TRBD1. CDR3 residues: CASRDSTGEYYTF. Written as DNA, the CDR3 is TGTGCCAGCAGGGATTCTACAGGGGAATACTACACCTTC.